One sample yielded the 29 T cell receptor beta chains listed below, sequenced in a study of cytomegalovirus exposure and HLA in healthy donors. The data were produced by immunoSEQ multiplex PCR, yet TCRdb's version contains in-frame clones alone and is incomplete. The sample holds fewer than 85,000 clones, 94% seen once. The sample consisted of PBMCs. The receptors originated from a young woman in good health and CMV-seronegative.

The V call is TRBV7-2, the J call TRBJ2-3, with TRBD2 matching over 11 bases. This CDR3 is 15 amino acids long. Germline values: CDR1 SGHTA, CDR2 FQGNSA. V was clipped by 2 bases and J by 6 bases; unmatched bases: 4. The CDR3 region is CASSLTSGGRDTQYF. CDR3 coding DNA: TGTGCCAGCAGCTTAACTAGCGGGGGACGTGATACGCAGTATTTT. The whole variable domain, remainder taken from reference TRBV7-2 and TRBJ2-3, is GAGVSQSPSNKVTEKGKDVELRCDPISGHTALYWYRQSLGQGLEFLIYFQGNSAPDKSGLPSDRFSAERTGGSVSTLTIQRTQQEDSAVYLCASSLTSGGRDTQYFGPGTRLTVL.

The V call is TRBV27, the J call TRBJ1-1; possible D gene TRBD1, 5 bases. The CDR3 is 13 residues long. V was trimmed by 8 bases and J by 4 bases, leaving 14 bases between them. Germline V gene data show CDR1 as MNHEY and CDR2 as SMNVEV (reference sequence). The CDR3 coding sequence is TGTGCCAGCCGACCATCGGGGGGCACTGAAGCTTTCTTT. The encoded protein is CASRPSGGTEAFF.

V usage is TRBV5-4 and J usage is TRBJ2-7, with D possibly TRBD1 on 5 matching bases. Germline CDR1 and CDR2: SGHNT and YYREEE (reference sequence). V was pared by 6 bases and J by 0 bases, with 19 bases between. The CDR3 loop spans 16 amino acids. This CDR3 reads CASTSSGAVSSYEQYF. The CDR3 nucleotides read TGTGCCAGCACCTCCAGTGGGGCAGTAAGCTCCTACGAGCAGTACTTC.

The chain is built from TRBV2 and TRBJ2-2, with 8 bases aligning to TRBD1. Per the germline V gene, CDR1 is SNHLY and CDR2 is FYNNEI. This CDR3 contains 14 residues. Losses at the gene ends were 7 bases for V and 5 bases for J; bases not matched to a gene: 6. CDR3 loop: CASNSDRGTGELFF. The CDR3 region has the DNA TGTGCCAGCAATAGCGACAGGGGTACCGGGGAGCTGTTTTTT.

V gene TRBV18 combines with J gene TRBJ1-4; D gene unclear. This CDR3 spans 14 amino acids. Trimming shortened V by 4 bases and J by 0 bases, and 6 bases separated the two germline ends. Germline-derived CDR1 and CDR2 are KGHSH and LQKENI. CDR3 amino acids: CASSRGATNEKLFF. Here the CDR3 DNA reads TGTGCCAGCTCACGGGGAGCAACTAATGAAAAACTGTTTTTT.

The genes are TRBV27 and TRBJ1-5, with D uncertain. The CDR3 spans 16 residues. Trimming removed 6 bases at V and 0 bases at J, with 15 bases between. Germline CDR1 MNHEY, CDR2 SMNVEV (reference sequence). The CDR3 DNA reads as TGTGCCAGCAGCCCCCGGTCGGTCAATAGCAATCAGCCCCAGCATTTT. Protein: CASSPRSVNSNQPQHF.

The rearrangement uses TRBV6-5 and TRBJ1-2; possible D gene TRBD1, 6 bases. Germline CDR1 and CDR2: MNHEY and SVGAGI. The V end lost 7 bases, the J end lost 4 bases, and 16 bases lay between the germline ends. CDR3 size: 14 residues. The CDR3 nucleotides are TGTGCCAGCACCACAAGGGGGGGTGGCTATGGCTACACCTTC. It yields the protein CASTTRGGGYGYTF.

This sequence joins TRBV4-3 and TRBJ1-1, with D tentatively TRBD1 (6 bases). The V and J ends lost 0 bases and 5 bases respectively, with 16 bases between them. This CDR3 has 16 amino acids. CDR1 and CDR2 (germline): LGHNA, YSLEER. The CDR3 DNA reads TGCGCCAGCAGCCAAGAGAGTCGAACAGGGTTTACTGAAGCTTTCTTT. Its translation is CASSQESRTGFTEAFF.

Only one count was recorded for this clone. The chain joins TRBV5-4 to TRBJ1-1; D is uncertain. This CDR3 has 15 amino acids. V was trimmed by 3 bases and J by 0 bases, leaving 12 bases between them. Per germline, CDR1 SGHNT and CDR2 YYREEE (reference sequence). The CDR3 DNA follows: TGTGCCAGCAGCTCCCGATCAGAAGTGAACACTGAAGCTTTCTTT. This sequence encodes CASSSRSEVNTEAFF.

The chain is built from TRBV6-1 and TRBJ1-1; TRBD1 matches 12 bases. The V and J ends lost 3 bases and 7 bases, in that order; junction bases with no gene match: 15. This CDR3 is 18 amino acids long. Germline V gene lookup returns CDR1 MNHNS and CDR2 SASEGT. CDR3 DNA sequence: TGTGCCAGCAGTGACCCCACGCGGGGACAGGGGGCGCGGAATGAAGCTTTCTTT. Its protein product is CASSDPTRGQGARNEAFF.

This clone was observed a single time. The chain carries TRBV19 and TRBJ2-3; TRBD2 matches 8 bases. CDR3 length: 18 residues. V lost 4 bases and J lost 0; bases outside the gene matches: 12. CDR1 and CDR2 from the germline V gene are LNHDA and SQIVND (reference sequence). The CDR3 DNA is TGTGCCAGTAGTACTCCAGGGGAGCGGGGGATTAGCACAGATACGCAGTATTTT. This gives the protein CASSTPGERGISTDTQYF.

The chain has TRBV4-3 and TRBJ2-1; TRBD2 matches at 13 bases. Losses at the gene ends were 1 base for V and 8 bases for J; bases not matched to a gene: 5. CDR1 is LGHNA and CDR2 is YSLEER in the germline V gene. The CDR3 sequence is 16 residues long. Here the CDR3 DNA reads TGCGCCAGCAGCCAAGGACTAGCGGGGGGTGTCGATGAGCAGTTCTTC. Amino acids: CASSQGLAGGVDEQFF.

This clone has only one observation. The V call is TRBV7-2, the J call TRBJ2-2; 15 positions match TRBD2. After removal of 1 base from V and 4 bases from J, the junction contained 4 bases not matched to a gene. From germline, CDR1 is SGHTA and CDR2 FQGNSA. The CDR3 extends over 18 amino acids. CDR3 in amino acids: CASSLGGLAGGGTGELFF. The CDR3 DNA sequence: TGTGCCAGCAGCTTAGGAGGACTAGCGGGGGGGGGCACCGGGGAGCTGTTTTTT.

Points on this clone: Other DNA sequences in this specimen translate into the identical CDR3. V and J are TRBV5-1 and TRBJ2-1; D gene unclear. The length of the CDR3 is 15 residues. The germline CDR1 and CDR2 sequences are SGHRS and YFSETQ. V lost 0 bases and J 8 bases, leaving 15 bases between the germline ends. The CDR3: CASSLASGGVDEQFF. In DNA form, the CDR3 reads TGCGCCAGCAGCTTGGCGTCAGGTGGTGTTGATGAGCAGTTCTTC.

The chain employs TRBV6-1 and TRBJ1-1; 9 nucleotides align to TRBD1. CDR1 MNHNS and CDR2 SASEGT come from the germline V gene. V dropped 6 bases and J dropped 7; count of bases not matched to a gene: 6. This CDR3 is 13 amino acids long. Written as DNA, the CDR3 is TGTGCCAGCAGGGACAGGGGAATTAGTGAAGCTTTCTTT. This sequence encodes CASRDRGISEAFF.

CDR3 nucleotides: TGTGCCAGCAGCCACGACAGGGGCTATGGCTACACCTTC. This encodes CASSHDRGYGYTF. The chain is built from TRBV13 and TRBJ1-2, with TRBD1 matching 8 bases. Germline CDR1 and CDR2: PRHDT and FYEKMQ (reference sequence). Trimming removed 5 bases from V and 4 bases from J; junction bases left unmatched: 3. The CDR3 runs to 13 residues.

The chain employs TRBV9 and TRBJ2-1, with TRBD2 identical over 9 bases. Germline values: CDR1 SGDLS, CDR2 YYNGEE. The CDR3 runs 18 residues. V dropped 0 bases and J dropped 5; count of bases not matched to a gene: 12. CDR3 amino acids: CASSVGGDASGDHNEQFF. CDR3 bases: TGTGCCAGCAGCGTAGGGGGGGACGCTAGCGGGGACCACAATGAGCAGTTCTTC.

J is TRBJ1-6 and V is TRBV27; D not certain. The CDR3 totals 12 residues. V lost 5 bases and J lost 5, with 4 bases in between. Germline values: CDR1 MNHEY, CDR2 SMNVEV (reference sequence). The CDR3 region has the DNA TGTGCCAGCAGTACTAATAATTCACCCCTCCACTTT. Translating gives CASSTNNSPLHF.

The CDR3 sequence is CASSSRDYGANVLTF. The CDR3 coding sequence is TGTGCCAGCAGCTCTAGGGACTATGGGGCCAACGTCCTGACTTTC. The V call is TRBV7-9, the J call TRBJ2-6, with 7 bases that match TRBD2. The J segment lost 3 bases and the V segment lost 4 bases, leaving 3 bases of the junction unmatched. This CDR3 is 15 amino acids long. Per the germline V gene, CDR1 is SEHNR and CDR2 is FQNEAQ (reference sequence).

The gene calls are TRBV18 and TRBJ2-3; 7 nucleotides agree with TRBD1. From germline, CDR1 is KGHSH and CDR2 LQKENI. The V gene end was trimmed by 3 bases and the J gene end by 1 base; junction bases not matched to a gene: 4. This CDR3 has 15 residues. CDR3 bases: TGTGCCAGCTCACCGATTCAGGGGGGCACAGATACGCAGTATTTT. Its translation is CASSPIQGGTDTQYF.

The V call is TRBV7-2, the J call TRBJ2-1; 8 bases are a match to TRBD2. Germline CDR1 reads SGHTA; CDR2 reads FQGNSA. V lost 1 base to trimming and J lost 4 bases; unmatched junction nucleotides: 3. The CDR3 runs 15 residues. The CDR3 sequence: CASSLVGGAYNEQFF. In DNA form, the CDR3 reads TGTGCCAGCAGCTTAGTCGGGGGGGCTTACAATGAGCAGTTCTTC.

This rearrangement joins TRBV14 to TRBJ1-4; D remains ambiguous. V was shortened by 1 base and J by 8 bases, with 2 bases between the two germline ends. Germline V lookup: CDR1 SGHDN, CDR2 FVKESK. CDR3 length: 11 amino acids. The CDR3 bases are TGTGCCAGCAGCCAAGCGGAAAAACTGTTTTTT. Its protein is CASSQAEKLFF.

CDR3 in amino acids: CASSQGWQRGTGTDTQYF. In nucleotides, the CDR3 is TGCGCCAGCAGCCAAGGATGGCAGCGGGGTACGGGCACAGATACGCAGTATTTT. This chain uses TRBV4-1 with TRBJ2-3; 7 nucleotides align to TRBD2. Trimming at V came to 1 base and at J to 1 base, leaving 11 bases not matched to a gene. From germline, CDR1 is MGHRA and CDR2 YSYEKL. The CDR3 consists of 18 residues.

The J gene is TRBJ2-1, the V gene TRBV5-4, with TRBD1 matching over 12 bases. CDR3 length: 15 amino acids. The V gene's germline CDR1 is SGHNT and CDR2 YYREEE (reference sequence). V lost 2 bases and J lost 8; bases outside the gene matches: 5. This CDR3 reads CASSFQGQGAHEQFF. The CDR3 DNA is TGTGCCAGCAGCTTTCAGGGACAGGGGGCCCATGAGCAGTTCTTC.

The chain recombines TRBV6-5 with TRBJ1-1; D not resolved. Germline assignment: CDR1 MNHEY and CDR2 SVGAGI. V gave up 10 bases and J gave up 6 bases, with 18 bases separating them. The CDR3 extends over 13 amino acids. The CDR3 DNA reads TGTGCCACCGTTGACCGTATGGGCCCTGAAGCTTTCTTT. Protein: CATVDRMGPEAFF.

As DNA, the CDR3 is TGTGCCAGCAGCTTGGAGGGACAGGGGTCGCACTCTGGAAACACCATATATTTT. This gives the protein CASSLEGQGSHSGNTIYF. The chain employs TRBV5-5 and TRBJ1-3; 10 bases agree with TRBD1. The CDR3 loop spans 18 amino acids. The germline CDR1 and CDR2 sequences are SGHKS and YYEKEE (reference sequence). The J segment lost 0 bases and the V segment lost 0 bases, leaving 6 bases of the junction unmatched. Full variable domain (remainder filled in from reference TRBV5-5 and TRBJ1-3): DAGVTQSPTHLIKTRGQQVTLRCSPISGHKSVSWYQQVLGQGPQFIFQYYEKEERGRGNFPDRFSARQFPNYSSELNVNALLLGDSALYLCASSLEGQGSHSGNTIYFGEGSWLTVV.

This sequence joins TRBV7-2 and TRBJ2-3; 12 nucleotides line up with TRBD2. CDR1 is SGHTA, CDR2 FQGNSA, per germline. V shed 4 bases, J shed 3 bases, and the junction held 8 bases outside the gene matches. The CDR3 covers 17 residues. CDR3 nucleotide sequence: TGTGCCAGCAGCTCCCCTCGACTAGCGGGGGAAACAGATACGCAGTATTTT. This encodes CASSSPRLAGETDTQYF.

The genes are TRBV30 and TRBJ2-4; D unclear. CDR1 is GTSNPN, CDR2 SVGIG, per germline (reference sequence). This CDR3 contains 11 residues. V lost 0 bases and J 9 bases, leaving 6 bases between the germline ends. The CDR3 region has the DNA TGTGCCTGGAGTGTACGAGGCATTCAGTACTTC. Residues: CAWSVRGIQYF.

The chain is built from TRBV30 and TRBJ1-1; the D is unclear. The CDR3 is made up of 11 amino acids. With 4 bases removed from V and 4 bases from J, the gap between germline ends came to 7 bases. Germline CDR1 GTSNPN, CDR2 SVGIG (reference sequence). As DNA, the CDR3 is TGTGCCTGGATCACCAGCACTGAAGCTTTCTTT. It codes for CAWITSTEAFF.